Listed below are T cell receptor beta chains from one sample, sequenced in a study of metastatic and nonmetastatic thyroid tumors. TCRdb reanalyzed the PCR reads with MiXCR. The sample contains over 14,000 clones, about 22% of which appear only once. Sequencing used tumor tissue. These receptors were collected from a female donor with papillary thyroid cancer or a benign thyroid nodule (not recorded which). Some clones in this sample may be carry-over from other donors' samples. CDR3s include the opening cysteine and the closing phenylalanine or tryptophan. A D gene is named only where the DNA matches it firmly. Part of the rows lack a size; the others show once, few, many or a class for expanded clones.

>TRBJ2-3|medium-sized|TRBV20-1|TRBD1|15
TGCAGTGCCCTTGGGGGACAGGGGTTCACAGATACGCAGTATTTT
CSALGGQGFTDTQYF
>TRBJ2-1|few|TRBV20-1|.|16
TGCAGTGCTACCCGCCGTGACATTAAGATCAGGGGTGAGCAGTTCTTC
CSATRRDIKIRGEQFF
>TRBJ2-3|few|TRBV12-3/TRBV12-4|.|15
TGTGCCAGCAGTGACACAAACCAGGGAACAGATACGCAGTATTTT
CASSDTNQGTDTQYF
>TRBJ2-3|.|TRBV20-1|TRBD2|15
TGCAGTGCTCCGACTAGCGGGAGAATTCGAGATACGCAGTATTTT
CSAPTSGRIRDTQYF
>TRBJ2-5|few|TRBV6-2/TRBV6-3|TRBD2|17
TGTGCCAGCAGTGTACTAGCGGGAGCTGCGGTCGGGGAGACCCAGTACTTC
CASSVLAGAAVGETQYF
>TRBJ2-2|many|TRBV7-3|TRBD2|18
TGTGCCAGCAGCCCCAATCCGGCGGGACTAGCCCGAACCGGGGAGCTGTTTTTT
CASSPNPAGLARTGELFF
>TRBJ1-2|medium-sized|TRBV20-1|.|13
TGCAGTGCTAGAGATTTGGAAAACTATGGCTACACCTTC
CSARDLENYGYTF
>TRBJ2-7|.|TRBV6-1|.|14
TGTGCCAGCATACTATCGGGTAGCTCCTACGAGCAGTACTTC
CASILSGSSYEQYF
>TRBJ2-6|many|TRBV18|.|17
TGTGCCAGCTCACCAATGACTAGAGGATCTGGGGCCAACGTCCTGACTTTC
CASSPMTRGSGANVLTF
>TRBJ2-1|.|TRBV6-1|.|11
TGTGCCAGCAACTTAGTCAATGAGCAGTTCTTC
CASNLVNEQFF
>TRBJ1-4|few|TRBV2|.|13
TGTGCCAGCAAGACCCCTGGGGATGAAAAACTGTTTTTT
CASKTPGDEKLFF
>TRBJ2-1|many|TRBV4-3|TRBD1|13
TGCGCCAGCAGCAACAGGGGGTTCAATGAGCAGTTCTTC
CASSNRGFNEQFF
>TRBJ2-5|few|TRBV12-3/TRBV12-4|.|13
TGTGCCAGCAGCCCTGGGGCTGGGGAGAAACAGTACTTC
CASSPGAGEKQYF
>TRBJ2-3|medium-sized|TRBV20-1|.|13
TGCAGTGCTAGCGGGAGCTATAAAGATACGCAGTATTTT
CSASGSYKDTQYF
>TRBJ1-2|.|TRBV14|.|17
TGTGTCAGCAGCCAACGGGCGGCTATGGCTGACTACGATGGCTACACCTTC
CVSSQRAAMADYDGYTF
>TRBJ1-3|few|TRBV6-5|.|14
TGTGCCAGCAGTTATGGGGACGGCGCAGACACCATATATTTT
CASSYGDGADTIYF
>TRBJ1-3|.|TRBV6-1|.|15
TGTGCCAGCAGAAAGGGGCTTTCATCTGGAAACACCATATATTTT
CASRKGLSSGNTIYF
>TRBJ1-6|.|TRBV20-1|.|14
TGCAGTGCTAGAGATCCAGGGGTGGGATCACCCCTCCACTTT
CSARDPGVGSPLHF
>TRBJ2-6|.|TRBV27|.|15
TGTGCCAGCAGGTCGGGGGTGGCTGGGGCCAACGTCCTGACTTTC
CASRSGVAGANVLTF
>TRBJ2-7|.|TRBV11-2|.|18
TGTGCCAGCAGCTTAGAAAGGACTGGCGGGGAAAACTCCTACGAGCAGTACTTC
CASSLERTGGENSYEQYF
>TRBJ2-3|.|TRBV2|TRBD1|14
TGTGCCAGCAGGAGAAGACAGGGTGCAGATACGCAGTATTTT
CASRRRQGADTQYF
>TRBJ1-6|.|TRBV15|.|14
TGTGCCACCAGCAGAGGGGGGGGGAATTCACCCCTCCACTTT
CATSRGGGNSPLHF
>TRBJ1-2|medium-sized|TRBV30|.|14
TGTGCCTGGAGCTTTCCGGAGAGGGCTCAAGGCTACACCTTC
CAWSFPERAQGYTF
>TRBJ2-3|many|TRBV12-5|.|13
TGTGCTAGTGGTTTGTCCCAGTCAGATACGCAGTATTTT
CASGLSQSDTQYF
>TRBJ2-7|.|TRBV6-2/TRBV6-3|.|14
TGTGCCAGCAGTTCTCGTCCGGACTGCTACGAGCAGTACTTC
CASSSRPDCYEQYF
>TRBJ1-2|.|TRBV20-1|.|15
TGCAGTGCTAGCCGTGCCCAGACGGGCCTCTATGGCTACACCTTC
CSASRAQTGLYGYTF
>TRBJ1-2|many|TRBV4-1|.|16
TGCGCCAGCAGCCAAGATCCCGGCTCTCTCTTCTATGGCTACACCTTC
CASSQDPGSLFYGYTF
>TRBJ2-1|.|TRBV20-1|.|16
TGCAGTGCTAGTCCTAGTTGGCCATGGGGCTACAATGAGCAGTTCTTC
CSASPSWPWGYNEQFF
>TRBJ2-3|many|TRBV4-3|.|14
TGCGCCAGCAGCCTGACGCCCAGCACAGATACGCAGTATTTT
CASSLTPSTDTQYF
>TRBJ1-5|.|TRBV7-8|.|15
TGTGCCAGCATCTTACAACAGAATAGCAATCAGCCCCGGCATTTT
CASILQQNSNQPRHF
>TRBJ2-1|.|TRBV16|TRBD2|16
TGTGCCAGCAGTCCTATAGCGGGAGGTCTCTACAATGAGCAGTTCTTC
CASSPIAGGLYNEQFF
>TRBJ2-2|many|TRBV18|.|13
TGTGCCAGCTCCCCCCCGAACACCGGGGAGCTGTTTTTT
CASSPPNTGELFF
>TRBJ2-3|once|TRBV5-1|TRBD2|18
TGCGCCAGCAGCTTGGTCCCAACTAGCGGGAGGGCCGCAGATACGCAGTATTTT
CASSLVPTSGRAADTQYF
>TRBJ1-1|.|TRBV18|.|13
TGTGCCAGCTCATCGGACATGAACACTGAAGCTTTCTTT
CASSSDMNTEAFF
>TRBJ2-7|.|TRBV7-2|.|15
TGTGCCAGCAGCTTAGCGGGATCCCCCGCCCGAGAGCAGTACTTC
CASSLAGSPAREQYF
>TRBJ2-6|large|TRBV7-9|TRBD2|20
TGTGCCAGCAGCTTATCGGCTGGGACTAGCGGATGGTCTGGGGCCAACGTCCTGACTTTC
CASSLSAGTSGWSGANVLTF
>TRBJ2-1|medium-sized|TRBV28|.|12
TGTGCCAGCAGTCTCCTAGATACTGAGCAGTTCTTC
CASSLLDTEQFF
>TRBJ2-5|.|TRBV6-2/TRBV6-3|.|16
TGTGCCATCATTTACTGGGGCAGGGAAGGGCAAGAGACCCAGTACTTC
CAIIYWGREGQETQYF
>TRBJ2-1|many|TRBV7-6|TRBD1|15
TGTGCCAGCAGCCGGGACAGAGACTACTACAATGAGCAGTTCTTC
CASSRDRDYYNEQFF